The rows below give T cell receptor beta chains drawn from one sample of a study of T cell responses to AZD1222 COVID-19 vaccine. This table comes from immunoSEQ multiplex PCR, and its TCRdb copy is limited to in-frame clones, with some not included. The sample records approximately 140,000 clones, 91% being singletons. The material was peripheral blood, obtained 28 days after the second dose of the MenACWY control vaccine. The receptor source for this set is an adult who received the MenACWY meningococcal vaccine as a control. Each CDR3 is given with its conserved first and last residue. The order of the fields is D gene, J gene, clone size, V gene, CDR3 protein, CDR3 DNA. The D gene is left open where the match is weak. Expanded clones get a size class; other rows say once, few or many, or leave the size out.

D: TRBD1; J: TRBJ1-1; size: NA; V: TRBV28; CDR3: CASSPTTGGFTEAFF; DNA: TGTGCCAGCAGTCCGACGACAGGGGGCTTCACTGAAGCTTTCTTT
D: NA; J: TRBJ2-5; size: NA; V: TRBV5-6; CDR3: CASSSLETQYF; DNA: TGTGCCAGCAGCTCATTAGAGACCCAGTACTTC
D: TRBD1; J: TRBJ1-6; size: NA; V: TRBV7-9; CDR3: CASSLQRTGGANSPLHF; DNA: TGTGCCAGCAGCTTACAACGGACAGGGGGCGCGAATTCACCCCTCCACTTT
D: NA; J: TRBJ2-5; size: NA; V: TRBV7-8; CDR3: CASSLAGYQETQYF; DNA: TGTGCCAGCAGCTTAGCTGGGTACCAAGAGACCCAGTACTTC
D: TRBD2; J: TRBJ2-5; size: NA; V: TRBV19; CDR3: CASSWTSEPYMETQYF; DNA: TGTGCCAGTAGTTGGACTAGCGAACCTTACATGGAGACCCAGTACTTC
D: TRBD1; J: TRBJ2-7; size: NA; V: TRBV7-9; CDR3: CASSFSGGERTYEQYF; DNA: TGTGCCAGCAGCTTTTCAGGGGGCGAGAGGACCTACGAGCAGTACTTC
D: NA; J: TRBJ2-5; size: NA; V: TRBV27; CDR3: CASSKRNLGETQYF; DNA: TGTGCCAGCAGTAAGAGAAACCTAGGGGAGACCCAGTACTTC
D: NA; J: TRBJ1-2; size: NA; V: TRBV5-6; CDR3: CASTPGNYGYTF; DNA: TGTGCCAGCACCCCGGGTAACTATGGCTACACCTTC
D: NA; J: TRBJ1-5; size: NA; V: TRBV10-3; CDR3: CAISESTENQPQHF; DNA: TGTGCCATCAGTGAGTCTACGGAGAATCAGCCCCAGCATTTT
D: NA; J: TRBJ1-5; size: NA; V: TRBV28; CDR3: CASSPWRVNQPQHF; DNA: TGTGCCAGCAGCCCGTGGCGAGTCAATCAGCCCCAGCATTTT
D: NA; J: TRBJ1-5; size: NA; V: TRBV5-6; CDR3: CASSLDDQPQHF; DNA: TGTGCCAGCAGCCTGGACGATCAGCCCCAGCATTTT
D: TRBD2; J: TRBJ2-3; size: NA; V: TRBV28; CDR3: CASSPIASGGASQYF; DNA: TGTGCCAGCAGCCCGATAGCTAGCGGGGGTGCTTCGCAGTATTTT
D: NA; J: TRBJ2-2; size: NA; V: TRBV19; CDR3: CASSIDHRYTGELFF; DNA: TGTGCCAGTAGTATAGATCATCGGTACACCGGGGAGCTGTTTTTT
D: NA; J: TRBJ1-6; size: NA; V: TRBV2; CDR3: CASSEEGSSPLHF; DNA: TGTGCCAGCAGTGAGGAGGGGTCTTCACCCCTCCACTTT
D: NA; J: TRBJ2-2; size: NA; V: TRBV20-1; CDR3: CSATNTGELFF; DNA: TGCAGTGCTACCAACACCGGGGAGCTGTTTTTT
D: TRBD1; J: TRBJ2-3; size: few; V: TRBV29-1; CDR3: CSVEPPDRVGTQYF; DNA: TGCAGCGTTGAACCTCCGGACAGGGTTGGTACGCAGTATTTT
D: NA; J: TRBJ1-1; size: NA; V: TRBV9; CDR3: CASSLRAMNTEAFF; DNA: TGTGCCAGCAGCCTCCGCGCAATGAACACTGAAGCTTTCTTT
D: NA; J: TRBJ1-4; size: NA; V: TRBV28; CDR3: CASSLLDSRLEKLFF; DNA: TGTGCCAGCAGTTTACTGGACAGTCGTTTAGAAAAACTGTTTTTT
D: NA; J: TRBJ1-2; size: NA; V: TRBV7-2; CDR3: CASSLVGGDYGYTF; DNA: TGTGCCAGCAGCTTAGTTGGGGGGGACTATGGCTACACCTTC
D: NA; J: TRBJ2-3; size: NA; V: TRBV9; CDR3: CASSVSTDTQYF; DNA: TGTGCCAGCAGCGTAAGCACAGATACGCAGTATTTT
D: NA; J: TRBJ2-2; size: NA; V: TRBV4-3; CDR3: CASSQDRSFTGELFF; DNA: TGCGCCAGCAGCCAAGATAGGTCATTCACCGGGGAGCTGTTTTTT
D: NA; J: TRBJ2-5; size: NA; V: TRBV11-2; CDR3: CASSLGETQYF; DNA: TGTGCCAGCAGCTTAGGAGAGACCCAGTACTTC
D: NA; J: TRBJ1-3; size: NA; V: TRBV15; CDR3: CATSRDGVVGNTIYF; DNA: TGTGCCACCAGCAGAGATGGGGTTGTTGGAAACACCATATATTTT
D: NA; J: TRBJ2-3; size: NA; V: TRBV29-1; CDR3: CSVRGGATQYF; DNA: TGCAGCGTCAGAGGGGGTGCTACGCAGTATTTT
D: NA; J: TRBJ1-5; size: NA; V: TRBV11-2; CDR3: CASSLGLGGNQPQHF; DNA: TGTGCCAGCAGCTTAGGGCTCGGTGGCAATCAGCCCCAGCATTTT
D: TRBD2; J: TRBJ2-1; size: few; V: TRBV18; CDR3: CASSPPGLAGGHEQFF; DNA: TGTGCCAGCTCACCACCGGGACTAGCGGGGGGGCATGAGCAGTTCTTC
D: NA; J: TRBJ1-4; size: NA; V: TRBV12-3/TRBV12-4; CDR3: CASSLNNEKLFF; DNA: TGTGCCAGCAGTTTAAATAATGAAAAACTGTTTTTT
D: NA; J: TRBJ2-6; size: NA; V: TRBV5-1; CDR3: CASSWGDSSGANVLTF; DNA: TGCGCCAGCAGCTGGGGAGACAGCTCTGGGGCCAACGTCCTGACTTTC
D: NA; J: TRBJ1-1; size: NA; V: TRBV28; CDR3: CASRPGSIATEAFF; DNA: TGTGCCAGCAGGCCAGGGTCTATAGCCACTGAAGCTTTCTTT
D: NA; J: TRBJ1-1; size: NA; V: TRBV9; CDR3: CASSVGPDLETEAFF; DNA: TGTGCCAGCAGCGTAGGTCCAGACCTGGAGACTGAAGCTTTCTTT
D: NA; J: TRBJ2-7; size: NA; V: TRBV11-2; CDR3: CASSPPGPVGFYEQYF; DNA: TGTGCCAGCAGCCCGCCGGGACCCGTGGGGTTCTACGAGCAGTACTTC
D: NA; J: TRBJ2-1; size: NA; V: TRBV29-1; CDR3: CSVPRLGDHEQFF; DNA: TGCAGCGTTCCAAGACTAGGGGATCATGAGCAGTTCTTC
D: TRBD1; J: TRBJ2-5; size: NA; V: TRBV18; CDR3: CASSPGTAKETQYF; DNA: TGTGCCAGCTCACCCGGGACAGCAAAAGAGACCCAGTACTTC
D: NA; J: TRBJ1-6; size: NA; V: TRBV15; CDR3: CATSRVGGLFSYNSPLHF; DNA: TGTGCCACCAGCAGAGTGGGGGGACTCTTCTCCTATAATTCACCCCTCCACTTT
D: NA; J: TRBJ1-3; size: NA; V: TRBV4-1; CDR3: CASSQEDRTTQGYTIYF; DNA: TGCGCCAGCAGCCAAGAAGACAGAACCACCCAAGGGTACACCATATATTTT
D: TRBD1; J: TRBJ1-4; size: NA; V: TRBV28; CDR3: CASSPGQGVGEKLFF; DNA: TGTGCCAGCAGTCCAGGACAGGGGGTTGGTGAAAAACTGTTTTTT
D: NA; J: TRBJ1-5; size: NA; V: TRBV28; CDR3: CASTTPQGFNQPQHF; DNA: TGTGCCAGCACTACCCCACAGGGTTTCAATCAGCCCCAGCATTTT
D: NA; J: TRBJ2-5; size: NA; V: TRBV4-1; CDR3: CASSPNTNQETQYF; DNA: TGCGCCAGCAGCCCCAACACCAACCAAGAGACCCAGTACTTC
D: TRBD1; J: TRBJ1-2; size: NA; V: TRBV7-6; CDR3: CASSHDRDRSTNYGYTF; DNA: TGTGCCAGCAGCCACGACCGGGACAGGAGTACTAACTATGGCTACACCTTC
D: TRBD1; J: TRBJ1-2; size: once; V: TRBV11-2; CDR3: CASSLRGQGYGYTF; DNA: TGTGCCAGCAGCCTAAGAGGACAGGGCTATGGCTACACCTTC
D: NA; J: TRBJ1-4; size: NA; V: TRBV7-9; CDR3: CASSLEMMVGGTGEKLFF; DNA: TGTGCCAGCAGCTTAGAAATGATGGTCGGGGGCACTGGAGAAAAACTGTTTTTT
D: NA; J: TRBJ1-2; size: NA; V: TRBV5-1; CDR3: CASSPDGAAGGYTF; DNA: TGCGCCAGCAGCCCGGACGGGGCGGCGGGGGGCTACACCTTC
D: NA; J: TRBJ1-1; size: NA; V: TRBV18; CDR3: CASSPQDSGGNTEAFF; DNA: TGTGCCAGCTCACCCCAAGATTCCGGCGGGAACACTGAAGCTTTCTTT
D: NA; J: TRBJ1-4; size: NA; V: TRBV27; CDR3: CASSLSKGANEKLFF; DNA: TGTGCCAGCAGTTTATCGAAGGGGGCTAATGAAAAACTGTTTTTT
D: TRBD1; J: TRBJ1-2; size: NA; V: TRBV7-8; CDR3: CASSLARGPSGYTF; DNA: TGTGCCAGCAGCTTAGCGAGGGGGCCGAGTGGCTACACCTTC
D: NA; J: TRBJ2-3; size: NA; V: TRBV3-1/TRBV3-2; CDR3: CASSQDADTQYF; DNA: TGTGCCAGCAGCCAAGATGCGGATACGCAGTATTTT
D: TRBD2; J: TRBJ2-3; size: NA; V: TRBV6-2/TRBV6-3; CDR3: CASSYLRTSGKSDTQYF; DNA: TGTGCCAGCAGTTACTTGAGGACTAGCGGGAAATCGGATACGCAGTATTTT
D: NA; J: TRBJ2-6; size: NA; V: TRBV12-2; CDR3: CASRSLRDRFRGANVLTF; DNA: TGTGCAAGTCGCTCGCTTCGGGACAGGTTTCGCGGGGCCAACGTCCTGACTTTC
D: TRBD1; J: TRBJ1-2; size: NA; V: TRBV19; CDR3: CATQGQGAFGYTF; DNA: TGTGCCACTCAAGGACAGGGGGCGTTTGGCTACACCTTC
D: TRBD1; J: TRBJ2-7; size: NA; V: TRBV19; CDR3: CASRQPGQGVDEQYF; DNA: TGTGCCAGTAGACAACCGGGACAGGGGGTCGACGAGCAGTACTTC
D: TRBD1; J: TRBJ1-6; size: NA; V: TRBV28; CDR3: CASSRRGQGGSPLHF; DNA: TGTGCCAGCAGCCGCCGAGGACAGGGCGGGTCACCCCTCCACTTT
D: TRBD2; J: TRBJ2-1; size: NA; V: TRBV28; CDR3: CASTPNRGVRYEQFF; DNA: TGTGCCAGCACCCCTAACCGGGGGGTTAGGTATGAGCAGTTCTTC
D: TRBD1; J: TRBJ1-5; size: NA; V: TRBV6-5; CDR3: CASSRQGLGNQPQHF; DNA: TGTGCCAGCAGTCGACAGGGCTTAGGCAATCAGCCCCAGCATTTT
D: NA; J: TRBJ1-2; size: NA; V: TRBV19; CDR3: CASKLDTNTNYGYTF; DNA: TGTGCCAGTAAGCTGGATACCAACACCAACTATGGCTACACCTTC
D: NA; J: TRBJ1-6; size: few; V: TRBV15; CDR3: CATSRDRMSSYNSPLHF; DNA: TGTGCCACCAGCAGAGATAGGATGAGCTCCTATAATTCACCCCTCCACTTT